Listed below are T cell receptor beta chains from one sample, sequenced in a study of blood T cell repertoires in COVID-19. The method was immunoSEQ multiplex PCR; TCRdb's version includes in-frame clones alone and lacks a portion of them. The sample shows roughly 320,000 clones, roughly 85% of them seen only once. Sequences were obtained from peripheral blood. The receptors here all came from a human donor in a cohort sampled during active COVID-19. CDR3s include the opening cysteine and the closing phenylalanine or tryptophan. D genes are given only for firm matches. Size tells how often a clone was seen (once, few, many) or the class of an expanded clone, and some rows leave it out.

abundance: NA
d_gene: TRBD2
j_gene: TRBJ2-3
v_gene: TRBV24-1
CDR3nt: TGTGCCACCAGTGACCCCGGACTAGCGGGGGACGGGGATACGCAGTATTTT
CDR3aa: CATSDPGLAGDGDTQYF

abundance: NA
d_gene: NA
j_gene: TRBJ2-3
v_gene: TRBV14
CDR3nt: TGTGCCAGCAGCCACGTTGGCATGTCCGATACGCAGTATTTT
CDR3aa: CASSHVGMSDTQYF

abundance: NA
d_gene: NA
j_gene: TRBJ1-5
v_gene: TRBV19
CDR3nt: TGTGCCAGTAGTATCGTGGGGACTGTGAGCAATCAGCCCCAGCATTTT
CDR3aa: CASSIVGTVSNQPQHF

abundance: NA
d_gene: NA
j_gene: TRBJ2-7
v_gene: TRBV24-1
CDR3nt: TGTGCCACCAGTGATTTTAGTCAGGGAAACTCCTACGAGCAGTACTTC
CDR3aa: CATSDFSQGNSYEQYF

abundance: NA
d_gene: NA
j_gene: TRBJ1-2
v_gene: TRBV12-3/TRBV12-4
CDR3nt: TGTGCCAGCAGCCTAAACGCCTATGGCTACACCTTC
CDR3aa: CASSLNAYGYTF

abundance: NA
d_gene: NA
j_gene: TRBJ2-2
v_gene: TRBV24-1
CDR3nt: TGTGCCACCAGTCCCCAGCGGCAAGTGAACACCGGGGAGCTGTTTTTT
CDR3aa: CATSPQRQVNTGELFF

abundance: NA
d_gene: NA
j_gene: TRBJ2-2
v_gene: TRBV6-5
CDR3nt: TGTGCCAGCACCATCTCAACACCCGGGGAGCTGTTTTTT
CDR3aa: CASTISTPGELFF

abundance: NA
d_gene: NA
j_gene: TRBJ1-3
v_gene: TRBV10-3
CDR3nt: TGTGCCATCAGAACACAGGAGACTGGAAACACCATATATTTT
CDR3aa: CAIRTQETGNTIYF

abundance: few
d_gene: NA
j_gene: TRBJ1-6
v_gene: TRBV7-9
CDR3nt: TGTGCCAGCAGCCCCAAAGGGGTCTATAATTCACCCCTCCACTTT
CDR3aa: CASSPKGVYNSPLHF

abundance: NA
d_gene: TRBD1
j_gene: TRBJ1-6
v_gene: TRBV2
CDR3nt: TGTGCCAGCGATAGGGGGCTCTCCTATAATTCACCCCTCCACTTT
CDR3aa: CASDRGLSYNSPLHF

abundance: NA
d_gene: NA
j_gene: TRBJ1-4
v_gene: TRBV10-1
CDR3nt: TGCGCCAGCCAGGGCCTGAACGAAAAACTGTTTTTT
CDR3aa: CASQGLNEKLFF

abundance: NA
d_gene: TRBD1
j_gene: TRBJ1-3
v_gene: TRBV3-1/TRBV3-2
CDR3nt: TGTGCCAGCAGCCAAGAAGGGGGCAGGGGAAACACCATATATTTT
CDR3aa: CASSQEGGRGNTIYF

abundance: NA
d_gene: TRBD1
j_gene: TRBJ2-5
v_gene: TRBV27
CDR3nt: TGTGCCAGCAGTTCCCAGGGGGCAGATGGTCAAGAGACCCAGTACTTC
CDR3aa: CASSSQGADGQETQYF

abundance: NA
d_gene: TRBD1
j_gene: TRBJ1-5
v_gene: TRBV6-1
CDR3nt: TGTGCCAGCAGTGAAGCGCAGGGGGGAACTCAGCCCCAGCATTTT
CDR3aa: CASSEAQGGTQPQHF

abundance: NA
d_gene: TRBD1
j_gene: TRBJ1-6
v_gene: TRBV19
CDR3nt: TGTGCCAGTAGGGACGACAGGGGCGGATCACCCCTCCACTTT
CDR3aa: CASRDDRGGSPLHF

abundance: once
d_gene: TRBD1
j_gene: TRBJ1-1
v_gene: TRBV5-8
CDR3nt: TGTGCCAGCAGCTCAGGGGGCTGGTTGGCGAACACTGAAGCTTTCTTT
CDR3aa: CASSSGGWLANTEAFF

abundance: NA
d_gene: NA
j_gene: TRBJ2-7
v_gene: TRBV7-9
CDR3nt: TGTGCCAGCAGCTTACGGCGGGGTGGAGGGCCCTACGAGCAGTACTTC
CDR3aa: CASSLRRGGGPYEQYF

abundance: NA
d_gene: NA
j_gene: TRBJ2-3
v_gene: TRBV4-2
CDR3nt: TGTGCCAGCAGCCAAGATCTGTTCTCCGCAGATACGCAGTATTTT
CDR3aa: CASSQDLFSADTQYF

abundance: NA
d_gene: NA
j_gene: TRBJ1-1
v_gene: TRBV28
CDR3nt: TGTGCCAGCGGTCAGGGAGGGAACACTGAAGCTTTCTTT
CDR3aa: CASGQGGNTEAFF

abundance: NA
d_gene: NA
j_gene: TRBJ2-5
v_gene: TRBV3-1/TRBV3-2
CDR3nt: TGTGCCAGCAGCCAAGGCAAGCGGGAGACCCAGTACTTC
CDR3aa: CASSQGKRETQYF

abundance: NA
d_gene: NA
j_gene: TRBJ1-5
v_gene: TRBV6-5
CDR3nt: TGTGCCAGCAGCAAAACGCAGGGACTTCAGCCCCAGCATTTT
CDR3aa: CASSKTQGLQPQHF

abundance: NA
d_gene: NA
j_gene: TRBJ1-1
v_gene: TRBV27
CDR3nt: TGTGCCAGCAGTGCCCATGACAGGAACACTGAAGCTTTCTTT
CDR3aa: CASSAHDRNTEAFF

abundance: NA
d_gene: NA
j_gene: TRBJ2-7
v_gene: TRBV5-1
CDR3nt: TGCGCCAGCAGCTTGGGGGCAGGGCTAGGCGGGCAGTACTTC
CDR3aa: CASSLGAGLGGQYF

abundance: NA
d_gene: TRBD2
j_gene: TRBJ2-1
v_gene: TRBV7-8
CDR3nt: TGTGCCAGCAGTCCCGGACTAGCGGGGGACTCCTACAATGAGCAGTTCTTC
CDR3aa: CASSPGLAGDSYNEQFF

abundance: NA
d_gene: TRBD2
j_gene: TRBJ2-5
v_gene: TRBV5-4
CDR3nt: TGTGCCAGCAGCTTGTCATGGACTAGCGGGGGGTCGGGAGAGACCCAGTACTTC
CDR3aa: CASSLSWTSGGSGETQYF

abundance: NA
d_gene: TRBD2
j_gene: TRBJ2-3
v_gene: TRBV6-5
CDR3nt: TGTGCCAGCAGTTATGGAGCGGGGGGGGGCACAGATACGCAGTATTTT
CDR3aa: CASSYGAGGGTDTQYF

abundance: NA
d_gene: NA
j_gene: TRBJ1-6
v_gene: TRBV21-1
CDR3nt: TGTGCCAGCCCCCGGGCAGGGGGCCGCTCACCCCTCCACTTT
CDR3aa: CASPRAGGRSPLHF

abundance: few
d_gene: TRBD1
j_gene: TRBJ2-7
v_gene: TRBV19
CDR3nt: TGTGCCAGTAGTCCCACAGGGGTCCCTCATCCCGACTTC
CDR3aa: CASSPTGVPHPDF

abundance: NA
d_gene: NA
j_gene: TRBJ2-1
v_gene: TRBV20-1
CDR3nt: TGCAGTGCTAGGTCGAGCGAGCAGTTCTTC
CDR3aa: CSARSSEQFF

abundance: NA
d_gene: NA
j_gene: TRBJ1-3
v_gene: TRBV27
CDR3nt: TGTGCCAGCAGTTTATCAGGGGGTTACTCTGGAAACACCATATATTTT
CDR3aa: CASSLSGGYSGNTIYF

abundance: once
d_gene: TRBD1
j_gene: TRBJ1-1
v_gene: TRBV19
CDR3nt: TGTGCCAGTAAACGACAGGGAGAAGCTTTCTTT
CDR3aa: CASKRQGEAFF

abundance: few
d_gene: NA
j_gene: TRBJ2-3
v_gene: TRBV2
CDR3nt: TGTGCCAGCAGCGCCGGGGGGCCCACAGATACGCAGTATTTT
CDR3aa: CASSAGGPTDTQYF

abundance: NA
d_gene: TRBD1
j_gene: TRBJ1-2
v_gene: TRBV15
CDR3nt: TGTGCCACCTCGTCTACCGGGACAGGTTCCTATGGCTACACCTTC
CDR3aa: CATSSTGTGSYGYTF

abundance: NA
d_gene: TRBD1
j_gene: TRBJ2-1
v_gene: TRBV15
CDR3nt: TGTGCCACCGAAGAGCCAACAGGGGGGCCTGAGCAGTTCTTC
CDR3aa: CATEEPTGGPEQFF

abundance: NA
d_gene: TRBD2
j_gene: TRBJ2-3
v_gene: TRBV10-3
CDR3nt: TGTGCCATCAGTGCCCTGAAGGGGACTAGTACAGATACGCAGTATTTT
CDR3aa: CAISALKGTSTDTQYF

abundance: NA
d_gene: NA
j_gene: TRBJ1-5
v_gene: TRBV19
CDR3nt: TGTGCCAGTAGTATGCTTAGACTCATGAATCAGCCCCAGCATTTT
CDR3aa: CASSMLRLMNQPQHF

abundance: NA
d_gene: TRBD1
j_gene: TRBJ1-1
v_gene: TRBV3-1/TRBV3-2
CDR3nt: TGTGCCAGCAGCCGGCCGACAGGGGGTTGGACTGAAGCTTTCTTT
CDR3aa: CASSRPTGGWTEAFF

abundance: NA
d_gene: TRBD2
j_gene: TRBJ2-1
v_gene: TRBV12-5
CDR3nt: TGTGCTAGTGGATTAGCAGGACTAGCGGGGATTCAGTTCTTC
CDR3aa: CASGLAGLAGIQFF

abundance: NA
d_gene: NA
j_gene: TRBJ2-2
v_gene: TRBV30
CDR3nt: TGTGCCTGGAGTCGGGGAGCTTCCTACACCGGGGAGCTGTTTTTT
CDR3aa: CAWSRGASYTGELFF

abundance: NA
d_gene: TRBD1
j_gene: TRBJ1-6
v_gene: TRBV23-1
CDR3nt: TGCGCCAGCAGTCAACCGGGACAGGATTCACCCCTCCACTTT
CDR3aa: CASSQPGQDSPLHF

abundance: NA
d_gene: NA
j_gene: TRBJ2-7
v_gene: TRBV30
CDR3nt: TGTGCCTGGAGGCGGGACAGTTCCTACGAGCAGTACTTC
CDR3aa: CAWRRDSSYEQYF

abundance: NA
d_gene: NA
j_gene: TRBJ1-2
v_gene: TRBV15
CDR3nt: TGTGCCACCAGCCCCCACAGCTATGGCTACACCTTC
CDR3aa: CATSPHSYGYTF

abundance: NA
d_gene: TRBD2
j_gene: TRBJ2-3
v_gene: TRBV30
CDR3nt: TGTGCCTGGAGTATTGCTAGCGGGGGGGTAGATACGCAGTATTTT
CDR3aa: CAWSIASGGVDTQYF

abundance: NA
d_gene: TRBD1
j_gene: TRBJ1-5
v_gene: TRBV5-5
CDR3nt: TGTGCCAGCAGCGGTCCGGGACAGGGGCATCAGCCCCAGCATTTT
CDR3aa: CASSGPGQGHQPQHF

abundance: NA
d_gene: TRBD1
j_gene: TRBJ2-6
v_gene: TRBV11-2
CDR3nt: TGTGCCAGCAGCCCCAGACAGGGGGATGCAACTGGGGCCAACGTCCTGACTTTC
CDR3aa: CASSPRQGDATGANVLTF

abundance: NA
d_gene: NA
j_gene: TRBJ2-3
v_gene: TRBV30
CDR3nt: TGTGCCTGGAGTGAACTTTCTAGCACAGATACGCAGTATTTT
CDR3aa: CAWSELSSTDTQYF

abundance: NA
d_gene: TRBD1
j_gene: TRBJ1-2
v_gene: TRBV7-2
CDR3nt: TGTGCCAGCAGCCCCCGACAGGGGACTAGCGGCTACACCTTC
CDR3aa: CASSPRQGTSGYTF

abundance: few
d_gene: NA
j_gene: TRBJ2-6
v_gene: TRBV5-1
CDR3nt: TGCGCCAGCAGCTTGGATGGGGGGAGCTCTGGGGCCAACGTCCTGACTTTC
CDR3aa: CASSLDGGSSGANVLTF

abundance: NA
d_gene: TRBD1
j_gene: TRBJ1-1
v_gene: TRBV11-3
CDR3nt: TGTGCCAGCAGCCCTGGGGGAACAGGGGGCGTTGTCACTGAAGCTTTCTTT
CDR3aa: CASSPGGTGGVVTEAFF

abundance: NA
d_gene: TRBD1
j_gene: TRBJ1-2
v_gene: TRBV29-1
CDR3nt: TGCAGCGTATTTCACAGGGGACCCTATGGCTACACCTTC
CDR3aa: CSVFHRGPYGYTF

abundance: NA
d_gene: TRBD1
j_gene: TRBJ1-2
v_gene: TRBV7-9
CDR3nt: TGTGCCAGCAGCCCGCGGACAGGGTTCTATGGCTACACCTTC
CDR3aa: CASSPRTGFYGYTF

abundance: once
d_gene: NA
j_gene: TRBJ2-1
v_gene: TRBV13
CDR3nt: TGTGCCAGCAGCTCTACTTATAGCTCCTACAATGAGCAGTTCTTC
CDR3aa: CASSSTYSSYNEQFF

abundance: NA
d_gene: TRBD1
j_gene: TRBJ1-1
v_gene: TRBV6-5
CDR3nt: TGTGCCAGCAGAGCTACAGGGGGCACTGAAGCTTTCTTT
CDR3aa: CASRATGGTEAFF

abundance: NA
d_gene: TRBD1
j_gene: TRBJ1-1
v_gene: TRBV6-4
CDR3nt: TGTGCCAGCAGACTCACAGGGGTTGGCACTGAAGCTTTCTTT
CDR3aa: CASRLTGVGTEAFF